This T cell receptor beta chain was recorded in a study of blood T cell repertoires in COVID-19. Whole-study context: Collection of acute and convalescent COVID-19 samples took place in the United States, Italy and Spain. Nucleic acid was either cDNA or gDNA, and it came from T cells, B-cell-depleted T cells, or PBMCs.

The V segment lost 4 bases and the J segment 8 bases; nucleotides outside the gene matches: 7. Germline values: CDR1 GTSNPN, CDR2 SVGIG (reference sequence). The CDR3 spans 14 residues. Per the authors' pipeline: Nucleated cell counts were estimated from reference gene primer amplification. Profiling relied on immunoSEQ multiplex PCR, and the TCRdb table lists in-frame clones only, not all of them. Clone size and V and J calls were adopted from that table, with D and trimming inferred from the DNA. The table has under 80,000 clones, approximately 83% seen once. The V call is TRBV30, the J call TRBJ2-1; 11 bases are a match to TRBD2. The sequenced sample consisted of peripheral blood. This sequence originates from a human donor in a cohort sampled during active COVID-19. In nucleotides, the CDR3 is TGTGCCTGGAATCTGGCTAGCGGGGGGCATGAGCAGTTCTTC. Translation gives CAWNLASGGHEQFF.